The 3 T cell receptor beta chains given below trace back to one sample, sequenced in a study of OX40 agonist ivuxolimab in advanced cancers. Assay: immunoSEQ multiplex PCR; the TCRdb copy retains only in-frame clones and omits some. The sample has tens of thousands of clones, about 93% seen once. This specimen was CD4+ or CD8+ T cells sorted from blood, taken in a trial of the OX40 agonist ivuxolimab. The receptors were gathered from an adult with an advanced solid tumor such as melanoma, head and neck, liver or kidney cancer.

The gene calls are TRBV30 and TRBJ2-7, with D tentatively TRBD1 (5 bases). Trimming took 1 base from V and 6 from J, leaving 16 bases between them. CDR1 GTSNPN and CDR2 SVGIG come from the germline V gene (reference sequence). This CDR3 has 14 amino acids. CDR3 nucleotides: TGTGCCTGGAGTGAGGCAGGGTCGTCGGGCGAGCAGTACTTC. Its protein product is CAWSEAGSSGEQYF.

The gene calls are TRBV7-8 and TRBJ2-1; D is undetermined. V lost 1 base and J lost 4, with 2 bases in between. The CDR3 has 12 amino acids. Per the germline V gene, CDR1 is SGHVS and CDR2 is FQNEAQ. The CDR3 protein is CASSLGYNEQFF. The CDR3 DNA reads TGTGCCAGCAGCTTAGGTTACAATGAGCAGTTCTTC.

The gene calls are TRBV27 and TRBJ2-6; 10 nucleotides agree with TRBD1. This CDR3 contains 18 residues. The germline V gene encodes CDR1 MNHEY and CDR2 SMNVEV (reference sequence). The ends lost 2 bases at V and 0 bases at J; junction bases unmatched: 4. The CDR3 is CASSLTGQGLSGANVLTF. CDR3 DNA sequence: TGTGCCAGCAGTTTAACGGGACAGGGGCTCTCTGGGGCCAACGTCCTGACTTTC.